These 26 T cell receptor beta chains originate from one sample sequenced in a study of CD8 T cells in ankylosing spondylitis (dated by TCRdb to 2017 to 2019). Library construction relied on 5' RACE. Instrument on record: Illumina HiSeq 2500. TCRdb reworked the public reads: Q25 trimming with fastp, MiXCR clone assembly, productive beta chains retained. Rows with one shared CDR3 protein collapse into an entry with the most common genes and DNA. For this sample there are 150,000 to 200,000 distinct CDR3 sequences; around 10% appear just once. The top ten hold 25% to 35% of the sample. The specimen was blood, either unsorted or a sorted T cell fraction (not recorded which). Source of these receptors: a male donor with ankylosing spondylitis or in good health (not recorded which).

This clonotype was detected many times. The V and J genes are TRBV5-1 and TRBJ2-1, with D possibly TRBD1 on 6 matching bases. The V end was cut by 0 bases, the J end by 14 bases, with 18 bases between. Germline V CDR1 and CDR2: SGHRS, YFSETQ. The CDR3 is 14 residues long. CDR3 residues: CASSLAAEGHLKFF. For the CDR3, the DNA is TGCGCCAGCAGCTTGGCGGCTGAGGGACATCTCAAGTTCTTC.

This clonotype came up a few times. The gene calls are TRBV6-2 or TRBV6-3 and TRBJ2-6, with unresolved D. CDR3 length: 13 residues. Germline assignment: CDR1 MNHEY and CDR2 SVGEGT. Trimming removed 7 bases at V and 0 bases at J, with 4 bases between. Here the CDR3 reads CASMRSGANVLTF. The CDR3 nucleotides are TGTGCCAGCATGCGCTCTGGGGCCAACGTCCTGACTTTC.

This clonotype has ten or more counts. The chain recombines TRBV15 with TRBJ2-5; tentatively, D is TRBD1 (7 bases). Trimming took 5 bases from V and 0 from J, leaving 19 bases between them. There are 17 residues in the CDR3. CDR1 is LNHNV and CDR2 is YYDKDF in the germline V gene (reference sequence). As DNA, the CDR3 is TGTGCCACCAGCCAACTCACCTCAGGGGGGAACCAAGAGACCCAGTACTTC. Protein sequence: CATSQLTSGGNQETQYF.

This clonotype was detected a few times. The V and J genes are TRBV4-3 and TRBJ1-6; tentatively, D is TRBD1 (5 bases). CDR1 is LGHNA and CDR2 is YSLEER in the germline V gene. Trimming removed 0 bases at V and 6 bases at J, with 15 bases between. The CDR3 has 17 amino acids. The CDR3 sequence: CASSQEIVGVGNSPLHF. The CDR3 nucleotides are TGCGCCAGCAGCCAAGAGATCGTAGGGGTAGGTAATTCACCCCTCCACTTT.

This clonotype was seen ten or more times. V usage is TRBV4-3 and J usage is TRBJ2-1; 14 positions match TRBD2. Germline CDR1 and CDR2: LGHNA and YSLEER. The CDR3 runs 19 residues. The V segment lost 3 bases and the J segment 0 bases; nucleotides outside the gene matches: 7. The CDR3 region has the DNA TGCGCCAGCAGCCAGAGACTAGCGGGGGGGATAAGCTCCTACAATGAGCAGTTCTTC. Its translation is CASSQRLAGGISSYNEQFF.

The chain has TRBV6-2 or TRBV6-3 and TRBJ1-5, with 7 bases lining up with TRBD1. The CDR3 runs 15 residues. Trimming took 7 bases from V and 5 from J; bases not matched to a gene: 11. CDR1 and CDR2 from the germline V gene are MNHEY and SVGEGT. The CDR3 DNA reads as TGTGCCAGCATCTCTCAAGGCAGGGGGGATCAGCCCCAGCATTTT. As protein: CASISQGRGDQPQHF.

This clonotype has ten or more counts. The V call is TRBV12-3 or TRBV12-4, the J call TRBJ1-2, with TRBD1 as a possible D gene (6 bases). Trimming took 4 bases from V and 2 from J, leaving 11 bases between them. The CDR3 is 14 residues long. The CDR3 DNA reads TGTGCCAGCAGTTCCCGGGGGCCAAACTATGGCTACACCTTC. It translates to CASSSRGPNYGYTF.

This clonotype turned up a few times. V usage is TRBV10-1 and J usage is TRBJ1-1, with unresolved D. The V end was cut by 0 bases, the J end by 4 bases, with 9 bases between. The CDR3 is 14 amino acids. From germline, CDR1 is WNHNN and CDR2 SYGVQD (reference sequence). The CDR3 DNA follows: TGCGCCAGCAGTGAGTCCACGGGATCCACTGAAGCTTTCTTT. Its translation is CASSESTGSTEAFF.

This clonotype showed up just a few times. This chain joins TRBV7-9 and TRBJ1-2; D is uncertain. The CDR3 has 15 amino acids. Germline CDR1 SEHNR, CDR2 FQNEAQ (reference sequence). V was clipped by 4 bases and J by 2 bases, with 14 bases between them. The CDR3 reads CASSSSSGTNYGYTF. CDR3 DNA sequence: TGTGCCAGCAGCTCCTCTTCGGGTACCAACTATGGCTACACCTTC.

This clonotype has more than one count but fewer than ten. V usage is TRBV28 and J usage is TRBJ2-7; 7 bases map to TRBD1. The length of the CDR3 is 15 residues. Germline V gene data show CDR1 as MDHEN and CDR2 as SYDVKM. The trim removed 5 bases at V and 4 bases at J, leaving 11 bases unmatched. CDR3 loop: CASSPITGVPYEQYF. The CDR3 coding sequence is TGTGCCAGCAGTCCTATAACAGGGGTTCCTTACGAGCAGTACTTC. Full variable domain (missing parts from reference TRBV28 and TRBJ2-7): DVKVTQSSRYLVKRTGEKVFLECVQDMDHENMFWYRQDPGLGLRLIYFSYDVKMKEKGDIPEGYSVSREKKERFSLILESASTNQTSMYLCASSPITGVPYEQYFGPGTRLTVT.

On this clonotype: A much larger clone differs by one base, so this may be a read error. The V and J genes are TRBV6-5 and TRBJ1-2; D is uncertain. Trimming cost V 2 bases and J 6 bases, with 13 bases left between them. CDR1 is MNHEY, CDR2 SVGAGI, per germline. This CDR3 region has 14 residues. The CDR3 nucleotides read TGTGCCAGCAGTTACCAACATAATGATGATGGCTACACCTTC. Translation gives CASSYQHNDDGYTF.

Many counts were recorded for this clonotype. V and J are TRBV14 and TRBJ1-1; D gene uncertain. CDR1 is SGHDN and CDR2 is FVKESK in the germline V gene. The length of the CDR3 is 16 residues. The V end lost 3 bases, the J end lost 0 bases, and 14 bases lay between the germline ends. The CDR3 DNA sequence: TGTGCCAGCAGCCAGGGAGGGTTAAACATGAACACTGAAGCTTTCTTT. Translating it yields CASSQGGLNMNTEAFF.

This clonotype has a count of ten or more. J is TRBJ2-1 and V is TRBV4-2, with TRBD2 matching over 7 bases. This CDR3 comprises 16 residues. V dropped 3 bases and J dropped 5; count of bases not matched to a gene: 10. The germline CDR1 and CDR2 sequences are LGHNA and YNFKEQ. CDR3 sequence (DNA): TGTGCCAGCAGCCAGGGGGTGCTAGCGGCCAACAATGAGCAGTTCTTC. Amino acids: CASSQGVLAANNEQFF.

This clonotype occurred many times. The chain recombines TRBV5-4 with TRBJ2-5; a weak D match, TRBD1 (6 bases). The CDR3 runs 14 residues. Trimming left V 0 bases short and J 0 bases short, with 6 bases between. Germline V lookup: CDR1 SGHNT, CDR2 YYREEE (reference sequence). Written as DNA, the CDR3 is TGTGCCAGCAGCTTGGAGGGGGACCAAGAGACCCAGTACTTC. Translated: CASSLEGDQETQYF.

There are many counts of this clonotype. V gene TRBV20-1 combines with J gene TRBJ1-3; the D is unclear. Germline V gene lookup returns CDR1 DFQATT and CDR2 SNEGSKA (reference sequence). V gave up 0 bases and J gave up 0 bases, with 12 bases separating them. The CDR3 runs to 16 residues. CDR3 sequence reads: CSARDPGRSSGNTIYF. CDR3 DNA: TGCAGTGCTAGAGATCCTGGACGGAGCTCTGGAAACACCATATATTTT.

This clonotype turned up a few times. The rearrangement uses TRBV5-1 and TRBJ1-1; D is uncertain. The CDR3 consists of 14 residues. Trimming removed 0 bases from V and 1 base from J, with 7 bases in between. Germline V gene data show CDR1 as SGHRS and CDR2 as YFSETQ. The chain's CDR3 is CASSLEVSNTEAFF. The CDR3 DNA is TGCGCCAGCAGCTTGGAAGTCTCGAACACTGAAGCTTTCTTT.

The genes are TRBV6-1 and TRBJ2-7; no clear D. This CDR3 comprises 14 residues. V lost 5 bases to trimming and J lost 2 bases, with 13 bases between them. CDR1 and CDR2 from the germline V gene are MNHNS and SASEGT. CDR3 protein: CASSTTLSTYEQYF. Here the CDR3 DNA reads TGTGCCAGCAGTACGACCCTATCGACCTACGAGCAGTACTTC.

This clonotype showed up many times. The chain employs TRBV6-1 and TRBJ1-2; D is uncertain. Germline CDR1 and CDR2: MNHNS and SASEGT. The V end was cut by 10 bases, the J end by 4 bases, with 16 bases between. The CDR3 has 13 amino acids. CDR3 sequence reads: CAIAPNRAYGYTF. CDR3 in DNA: TGTGCCATTGCGCCTAACCGGGCCTATGGCTACACCTTC.

This clonotype was observed at least ten times. The chain uses TRBV12-3 or TRBV12-4 and TRBJ2-1; 12 positions agree with TRBD2. This CDR3 comprises 17 residues. V shed 4 bases and J 3 bases; nucleotides not matched to a gene: 7. The CDR3 protein is CASSWTSGMSNYNEQFF. Here the CDR3 DNA reads TGTGCCAGCAGTTGGACTAGCGGGATGTCAAACTACAATGAGCAGTTCTTC.

This clonotype was counted many times. The gene calls are TRBV12-3 or TRBV12-4 and TRBJ1-6; TRBD1 is a possible D gene (5 bases). This CDR3 comprises 15 residues. V lost 6 bases and J lost 6, with 15 bases in between. The CDR3 here is CASSPLGTINSPLHF. In DNA, the CDR3 is TGTGCCAGCAGCCCTCTGGGGACGATTAATTCACCCCTCCACTTT.

This clonotype was seen many times. J is TRBJ1-1 and V is TRBV4-1, with TRBD1 matching over 9 bases. This CDR3 is built from 15 residues. Germline lookup yields CDR1 MGHRA and CDR2 YSYEKL. Germline trimming cut 1 base from V and 1 base from J; bases unmatched to any gene: 1. The CDR3 nucleotides read TGCGCCAGCAGCCAAGTGACAGGGGGGAACACTGAAGCTTTCTTT. It specifies CASSQVTGGNTEAFF.

V usage is TRBV7-2 and J usage is TRBJ2-5; 7 nucleotides agree with TRBD2. In germline, CDR1 is SGHTA, CDR2 FQGNSA. The CDR3 length is 15 residues. The junction had 7 bases not matched to a gene; V was cut back by 5 bases and J by 1 base. The DNA for the CDR3 is TGTGCCAGCAGCCCCCAGGGAGGGCCCCAAGAGACCCAGTACTTC. It translates to CASSPQGGPQETQYF.

In this sample, this clonotype turned up many times. The chain carries TRBV16 and TRBJ1-5; D remains unclear. The CDR3 sequence is 14 residues long. The V gene lost 0 bases and the J gene lost 3 bases, with 6 bases spanning the gap. Germline lookup yields CDR1 KGHSY and CDR2 FQNENV. This CDR3 is CASSQSSANQPQHF. The CDR3 DNA reads TGTGCCAGCAGCCAATCGTCAGCCAATCAGCCCCAGCATTTT.

There are many counts of this clonotype. The chain links TRBV7-8 to TRBJ1-3; D call uncertain. The CDR3 runs to 14 residues. Germline CDR1 SGHVS, CDR2 FQNEAQ. V was pared by 6 bases and J by 0 bases, with 9 bases between. Here the CDR3 reads CASSQASSGNTIYF. The CDR3 nucleotides read TGTGCCAGCAGTCAGGCGAGCTCTGGAAACACCATATATTTT.

This clonotype was observed many times. This chain uses TRBV6-1 with TRBJ2-1; 10 bases fit TRBD2. Trimming cost V 3 bases and J 8 bases; bases outside gene matches: 10. This CDR3 comprises 16 residues. The germline CDR1 and CDR2 sequences are MNHNS and SASEGT. The CDR3: CASSEISGRPHDEQFF. CDR3 DNA sequence: TGTGCCAGCAGTGAGATTAGCGGGAGGCCTCACGATGAGCAGTTCTTC.

This clonotype was counted between two and nine times. This chain connects TRBV5-4 to TRBJ2-2; D ambiguous. With 4 bases removed from V and 0 bases from J, the gap between germline ends came to 10 bases. The CDR3 contains 15 residues. Germline V gives CDR1 SGHNT, CDR2 YYREEE (reference sequence). The CDR3 DNA follows: TGTGCCAGCAGCCCAGACTTTGCGAACACCGGGGAGCTGTTTTTT. Its translation: CASSPDFANTGELFF.